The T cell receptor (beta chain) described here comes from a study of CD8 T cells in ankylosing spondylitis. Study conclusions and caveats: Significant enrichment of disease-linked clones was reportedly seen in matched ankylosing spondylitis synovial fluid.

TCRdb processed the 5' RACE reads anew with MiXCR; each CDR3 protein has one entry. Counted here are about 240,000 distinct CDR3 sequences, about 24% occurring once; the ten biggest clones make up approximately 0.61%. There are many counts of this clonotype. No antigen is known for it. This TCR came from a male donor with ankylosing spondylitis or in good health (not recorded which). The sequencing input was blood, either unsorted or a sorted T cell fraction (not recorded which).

This CDR3 is CASSFGKGASDTQYF. The CDR3 DNA reads as TGTGCCAGCAGCTTCGGCAAGGGGGCTTCAGATACGCAGTATTTT. The chain carries TRBV11-1 and TRBJ2-3; TRBD1 aligns across 7 bases. Germline CDR1 is SGHAT and CDR2 is FQDESV (reference sequence). J was trimmed by 4 bases and V by 3 bases; bases with no gene match: 7. This CDR3 is built from 15 residues.